One sample yielded the 14 T cell receptor beta chains listed below, sequenced in a study of patients and donors after allogeneic stem cell transplantation. TCRdb redid the calling of the RT-PCR reads with MiXCR, one entry per CDR3 protein. The sample comprises more than 850,000 distinct CDR3 sequences, more than 15% of which are singletons, and around 5.5% rests with the top ten. The sequenced sample consisted of blood, either unsorted or a sorted T cell fraction (not recorded which). The receptor set was obtained from a human donor who was either an allogeneic HSCT recipient or a stem cell or donor lymphocyte infusion donor (not recorded which). It is not recorded whose cells these are; they may come from a transplant donor.

CDR3 sequence: CASRQNNQPQHF. CDR3 DNA: TGTGCCAGCAGGCAGAACAATCAGCCCCAGCATTTT. The chain joins TRBV2 to TRBJ1-5; no firm D call. Trimming removed 6 bases at V and 3 bases at J, with 6 bases between. Germline lookup yields CDR1 SNHLY and CDR2 FYNNEI. The CDR3 extends over 12 amino acids. The whole variable domain, remainder taken from reference TRBV2 and TRBJ1-5, is EPEVTQTPSHQVTQMGQEVILRCVPISNHLYFYWYRQILGQKVEFLVSFYNNEISEKSEIFDDQFSVERPDGSNFTLKIRSTKLEDSAMYFCASRQNNQPQHFGDGTRLSIL.

This clonotype turned up a few times. The chain employs TRBV5-1 and TRBJ2-1; 7 bases are a match to TRBD2. The CDR3 is 17 amino acids. Germline values: CDR1 SGHRS, CDR2 YFSETQ. V lost 0 bases and J lost 4; bases outside the gene matches: 10. CDR3 amino acids: CASSLADWLAVYNEQFF. DNA for the CDR3: TGCGCCAGCAGCTTGGCCGATTGGCTAGCGGTTTACAATGAGCAGTTCTTC.

This chain joins TRBV7-9 and TRBJ1-1, with D possibly TRBD1 on 6 matching bases. The CDR3 is 14 amino acids. The germline V gene encodes CDR1 SEHNR and CDR2 FQNEAQ (reference sequence). V was trimmed by 1 base and J by 8 bases, leaving 14 bases between them. The CDR3 DNA sequence: TGTGCCAGCAGCTTAGGGTCTGGGGGGGCCGAAGCTTTCTTT. This gives the protein CASSLGSGGAEAFF. The full variable domain, its missing parts supplied by reference TRBV7-9 and TRBJ1-1, is DTGVSQNPRHKITKRGQNVTFRCDPISEHNRLYWYRQTLGQGPEFLTYFQNEAQLEKSRLLSDRFSAERPKGSFSTLEIQRTEQGDSAMYLCASSLGSGGAEAFFGQGTRLTVV.

This clonotype was observed a handful of times. The chain is built from TRBV6-2 or TRBV6-3 and TRBJ1-5; the D is unclear. The V and J ends lost 4 bases and 4 bases respectively, with 14 bases between them. Germline V gene lookup returns CDR1 MNHEY and CDR2 SVGEGT. The CDR3 extends over 15 amino acids. CDR3 nucleotides: TGTGCCAGCAGTTTCCCGGACGGAAAGAATCAGCCCCAGCATTTT. It codes for CASSFPDGKNQPQHF.

This clonotype was counted between two and nine times. This sequence joins TRBV27 and TRBJ2-1; maybe TRBD2 (6 bases). There are 13 residues in the CDR3. V lost 6 bases and J lost 6, with 12 bases in between. CDR1 and CDR2 from the germline V gene are MNHEY and SMNVEV (reference sequence). The DNA of the CDR3 is TGTGCCAGCAGCCCGGGAGTAGGCAATGAGCAGTTCTTC. Translation gives CASSPGVGNEQFF.

The chain carries TRBV14 and TRBJ1-1; a possible D gene is TRBD1 (6 bases). The germline CDR1 and CDR2 sequences are SGHDN and FVKESK. Trimming took off 0 bases at V and 6 bases at J, with 14 bases between the two ends. The CDR3 loop spans 15 amino acids. CDR3 sequence (DNA): TGTGCCAGCAGCCAAGATCCGGGGGGCAGGGCTGAAGCTTTCTTT. Protein sequence: CASSQDPGGRAEAFF.

This clonotype was picked up a small number of times. The V and J genes are TRBV6-1 and TRBJ1-4, with 7 bases that match TRBD1. Germline CDR1 and CDR2: MNHNS and SASEGT. CDR3 length equals 14 residues. J gave up 0 bases and V 7 bases, and 2 bases lay outside the gene matches. The CDR3, as DNA: TGTGCCAGCAAGGGGGCTACAACTAATGAAAAACTGTTTTTT. Residues: CASKGATTNEKLFF.

This clonotype was counted between two and nine times. V is TRBV12-3 or TRBV12-4 and J is TRBJ2-7; D is unclear. This CDR3 has 12 residues. Trimming removed 6 bases from V and 7 bases from J, with 13 bases in between. CDR3 protein: CASSPGVVEQYF. For the CDR3, the DNA is TGTGCCAGCAGCCCTGGTGTTGTGGAGCAGTACTTC.

J is TRBJ2-1 and V is TRBV6-5, with TRBD2 identical over 13 bases. The CDR3 totals 16 residues. Trimming took 2 bases from V and 4 from J; bases not matched to a gene: 2. Germline loops: CDR1 MNHEY, CDR2 SVGAGI. The CDR3 DNA reads TGTGCCAGCAGTTACCCGGGACTAGCGGGATACAATGAGCAGTTCTTC. Protein sequence: CASSYPGLAGYNEQFF.

This clonotype came up many times. This chain connects TRBV12-3 or TRBV12-4 to TRBJ2-7; TRBD2 matches at 8 bases. V gave up 1 base and J gave up 5 bases; unmatched junction bases: 13. CDR3 length equals 17 residues. CDR3 region: CASSLGITGTRSHEQYF. DNA for the CDR3: TGTGCCAGCAGTTTAGGGATCACCGGGACTAGGAGTCACGAGCAGTACTTC.

CDR3 DNA sequence: TGTGCCAGCAGCCCCGCCGGACAAGTCTTCGACACCGGGGAGCTGTTTTTT. Its protein product is CASSPAGQVFDTGELFF. The rearrangement uses TRBV28 and TRBJ2-2, with a tentative D call TRBD1 (5 bases). The V and J ends lost 6 bases and 3 bases respectively, with 20 bases between them. Germline values: CDR1 MDHEN, CDR2 SYDVKM. The CDR3 totals 17 residues. The full variable domain, with the rest looked up from reference TRBV28 and TRBJ2-2, is DVKVTQSSRYLVKRTGEKVFLECVQDMDHENMFWYRQDPGLGLRLIYFSYDVKMKEKGDIPEGYSVSREKKERFSLILESASTNQTSMYLCASSPAGQVFDTGELFFGEGSRLTVL.

The chain is built from TRBV5-5 and TRBJ1-3; TRBD1 aligns across 7 bases. Losses at the gene ends were 4 bases for V and 4 bases for J; bases not matched to a gene: 11. This CDR3 contains 16 residues. Germline assignment: CDR1 SGHKS and CDR2 YYEKEE (reference sequence). The CDR3 reads CASSPRTGIMGNTIYF. CDR3 nucleotides: TGTGCCAGCAGCCCTAGGACAGGTATCATGGGAAACACCATATATTTT.

The chain recombines TRBV29-1 with TRBJ2-7, with 7 bases aligning to TRBD1. The CDR3 consists of 15 residues. Germline values: CDR1 SQVTM, CDR2 ANQGSEA. V lost 6 bases to trimming and J lost 1 base; unmatched junction nucleotides: 12. The CDR3 DNA reads TGCAGCGTCCCCGGACAGGACGGTTCTTCCTACGAGCAGTACTTC. Encoded protein: CSVPGQDGSSYEQYF.

V usage is TRBV30 and J usage is TRBJ2-6; possibly TRBD2 for D (7 bases). From germline, CDR1 is GTSNPN and CDR2 SVGIG (reference sequence). This CDR3 spans 15 amino acids. Trimming stripped 5 bases from V and 0 bases from J, with 11 bases between. CDR3 residues: CAWGGAHSGANVLTF. The CDR3 bases are TGTGCCTGGGGGGGGGCTCACTCTGGGGCCAACGTCCTGACTTTC.